This T cell receptor (beta chain) was identified in a study of blood T cell repertoires in COVID-19. Study details: COVID-19 samples collected from the United States, Italy and Spain covered acute and convalescent phases. PBMCs, B-cell-depleted T cells, or T cells were the source of the cDNA or gDNA that made up the material.

As processed by the authors: Nucleated cell counts were estimated from reference gene primer amplification. The protocol was immunoSEQ multiplex PCR, while the TCRdb copy is restricted to in-frame clones and leaves out a portion. That table is the source of V, J and clone size, and D and trimming were worked out from the DNA. The repertoire holds around 61,000 clones, with roughly 89% as singletons. CDR3 length: 15 amino acids. J lost 7 bases, V lost 4 bases, and 6 bases had no gene match. Germline V gene data show CDR1 as SGHTA and CDR2 as FQGNSA. The chain has TRBV7-2 and TRBJ1-5, with 11 bases aligning to TRBD1. Sequencing was carried out using peripheral blood. This TCR was recovered from a man in his 60s with acute or convalescent COVID-19. The CDR3 region has the DNA TGTGCCAGCAGCTGGACAGGGGGCGGAAAACAGCCCCAGCATTTT. This gives the protein CASSWTGGGKQPQHF.